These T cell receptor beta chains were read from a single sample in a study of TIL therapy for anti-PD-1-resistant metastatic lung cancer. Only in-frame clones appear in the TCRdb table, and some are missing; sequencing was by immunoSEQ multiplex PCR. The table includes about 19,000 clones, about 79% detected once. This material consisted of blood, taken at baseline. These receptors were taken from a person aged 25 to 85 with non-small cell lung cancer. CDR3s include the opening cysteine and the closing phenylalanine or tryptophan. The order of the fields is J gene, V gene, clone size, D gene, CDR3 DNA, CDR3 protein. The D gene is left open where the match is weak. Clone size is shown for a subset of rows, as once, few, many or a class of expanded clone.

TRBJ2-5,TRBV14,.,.,TGTGCCAGCAGCCAAGATCTCAGCTACGGGGGAAGCACAACCCAGTACTTC,CASSQDLSYGGSTTQYF
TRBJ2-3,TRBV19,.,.,TGTGCCAGTAGTATGGAGGGGTATACGCAGTATTTT,CASSMEGYTQYF
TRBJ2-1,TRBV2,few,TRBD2,TGTGCCAGCAGTGTAAGCGGGGGAGACTACAATGAGCAGTTCTTC,CASSVSGGDYNEQFF
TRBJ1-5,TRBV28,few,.,TGTGCCAGCAGTTTACGAAATGTCCAGCCCCAGCATTTT,CASSLRNVQPQHF
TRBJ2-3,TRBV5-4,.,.,TGTGCCAGCGGCTGGACAGTTAGCACAGATACGCAGTATTTT,CASGWTVSTDTQYF
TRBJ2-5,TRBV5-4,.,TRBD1,TGTGCCAGCAGCGGGGACAGGGGGAGAGGGCTGGAGACCCAGTACTTC,CASSGDRGRGLETQYF
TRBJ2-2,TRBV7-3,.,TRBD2,TGTGCCAGCAGCTTACCCCGAGGAGCGGGGGGCACCGGGGAGCTGTTTTTT,CASSLPRGAGGTGELFF
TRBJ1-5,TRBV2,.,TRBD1,TGTGCCAGCACCATACAGGGGCTACTAGGCCAGCCCCAGCATTTT,CASTIQGLLGQPQHF
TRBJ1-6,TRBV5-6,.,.,TGTGCCAGCAGCCCAGGACCAAGCTCCTATAATTCACCCCTCCACTTT,CASSPGPSSYNSPLHF
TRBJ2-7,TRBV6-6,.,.,TGTGCCAGCAGTTACTCGGGTAGGCTAGCCCCCTACGAGCAGTACTTC,CASSYSGRLAPYEQYF
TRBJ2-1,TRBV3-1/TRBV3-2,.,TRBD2,TGTGCCAGCAGTCGCGCGGGAGGGCTCTACAATGAGCAGTTCTTC,CASSRAGGLYNEQFF
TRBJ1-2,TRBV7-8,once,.,TGTGCCAGCAGCTTAGCAGGAAACTATGGCTACACCTTC,CASSLAGNYGYTF
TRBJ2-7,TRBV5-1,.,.,TGCGCCAGCAGCCAACAACCCGACGCACAGAATTACGAGCAGTACTTC,CASSQQPDAQNYEQYF
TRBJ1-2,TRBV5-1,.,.,TGCGCCAGCAGCTTGAGGGCGGGGGCGGATTATGGCTACACCTTC,CASSLRAGADYGYTF
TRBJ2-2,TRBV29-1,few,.,TGCAGCGTTGGGTACTACACCGGGGAGCTGTTTTTT,CSVGYYTGELFF
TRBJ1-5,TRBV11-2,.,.,TGTGCCAGCAGCTTAGATTACGGACAGAGCAATCAGCCCCAGCATTTT,CASSLDYGQSNQPQHF
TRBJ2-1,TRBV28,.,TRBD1,TGTGCCAGCAGTTTTCCCCCCGGGACAGGGGGCAGAAGCTCGTACAATGAGCAGTTCTTC,CASSFPPGTGGRSSYNEQFF
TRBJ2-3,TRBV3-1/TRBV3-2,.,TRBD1,TGTGCCAGCAGCCAAACCGGGACAGAGACAGATACGCAGTATTTT,CASSQTGTETDTQYF
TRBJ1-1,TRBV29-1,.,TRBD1,TGCAGCGTCGGATCTAACAGGGGAAAAGCTTTCTTT,CSVGSNRGKAFF